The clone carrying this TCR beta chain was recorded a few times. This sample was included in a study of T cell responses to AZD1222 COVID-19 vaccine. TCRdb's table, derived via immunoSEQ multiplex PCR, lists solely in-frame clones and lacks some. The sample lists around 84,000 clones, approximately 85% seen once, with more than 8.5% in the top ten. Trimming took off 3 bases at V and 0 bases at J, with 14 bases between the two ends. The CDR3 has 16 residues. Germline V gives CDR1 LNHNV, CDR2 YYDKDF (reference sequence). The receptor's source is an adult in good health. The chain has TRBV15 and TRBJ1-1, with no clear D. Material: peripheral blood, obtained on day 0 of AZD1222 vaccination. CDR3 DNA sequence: TGTGCCACCAGCAGGCCCCAATTGGGGATGAACACTGAAGCTTTCTTT. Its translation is CATSRPQLGMNTEAFF.